This TCR beta chain derives from a study of blood T cell repertoires in COVID-19. Overall study: Both acute and convalescent COVID-19 samples were obtained from the United States, Italy and Spain.

CDR3 size: 15 residues. V was pared by 1 base and J by 6 bases, with 15 bases between. The V gene's germline CDR1 is MNHNS and CDR2 SASEGT. Original analysis: Reference gene primer amplification gave estimated nucleated cell counts. Method: immunoSEQ multiplex PCR; TCRdb's copy keeps in-frame clones and lacks some. V and J calls and clone size are given by that table; D and trimming were obtained from the DNA. The sample contains nearly 200,000 clones, approximately 80% of which appear only once. The specimen sequenced was peripheral blood. The sequence was collected from a human donor with acute or convalescent COVID-19. The donor label of this sample is uncertain. The V gene is TRBV6-1, the J gene TRBJ1-2, with D unresolved. Here the CDR3 reads CASSEVVEKVNGYTF. The CDR3 DNA follows: TGTGCCAGCAGTGAAGTAGTGGAGAAGGTCAATGGCTACACCTTC.